This TCR beta chain was observed in a study of Graves' ophthalmopathy and Graves' hyperthyroidism. Notes on the study in general: Sensitivity of about 70% and specificity of roughly 72% were achieved by the model that predicted ophthalmopathy progression. Between ophthalmopathy and stable hyperthyroidism, a 13-signature model drew a separation with 87.88% sensitivity and 75% to 82% specificity. In blood appeared most of the expanded thyroid clonotypes whose frequency exceeded 0.001.

RNA transcripts provided the template for amplifying TCR beta CDR3 regions. The library came from an HTBI-primed first-round RT-PCR and a second-round multiplex PCR. From the multiplex PCR reads, TCRdb called clonotypes with MiXCR, one entry per CDR3 protein. The sample has 220,000 or so distinct CDR3 sequences, 20% to 25% seen once. Deletions cut 2 bases from V and 3 bases from J, with 20 bases between. From germline, CDR1 is MNHEY and CDR2 SVGAGI. There are 17 residues in the CDR3. This clonotype showed up many times. What it binds is unknown. Diagnosis used clinical symptoms, serum thyroxine, TRAb, thyroid ultrasound and orbital computed tomography.

The rearrangement joins TRBV6-5 to TRBJ2-7; D is unresolved. Specimen: peripheral blood. The clonotype comes from a woman in her fifties or sixties with Graves' ophthalmopathy. The CDR3 sequence: CASSYVPTHSSFYEQYF. CDR3 bases: TGTGCCAGCAGTTACGTTCCGACCCACAGCAGCTTCTACGAGCAGTACTTC.